These T cell receptor beta chains were read from a single sample in a study of tumor-infiltrating lymphocytes in oesophageal squamous cell carcinoma. Via MiXCR, TCRdb re-called the PCR reads, giving one row per CDR3 protein. Among under 15,000 distinct CDR3 sequences listed, around 52% were seen once. Source material: esophageal tumor tissue. The receptor source for this set is a female donor with esophageal squamous cell carcinoma. Each CDR3 is given with its conserved first and last residue. D genes are given only for firm matches. Clone size appears in some rows only: once, few, many, or a class for an expanded clone.

>NA|NA|TRBJ2-4|TRBV7-8
TGTGCCAGCAGCTCGGGGGCCCACAAAAACATTCAGTACTTC
CASSSGAHKNIQYF
>many|NA|TRBJ1-1|TRBV5-1
TGCGCCAGCAGCTTGGGGGGGGCCCGGAACACTGAAGCTTTCTTT
CASSLGGARNTEAFF
>NA|TRBD1|TRBJ1-6|TRBV5-1
TGCGCCAGCAGCTTGGAAGCGACAGGGAGTTTGAGCGCACCCCTCCACTTT
CASSLEATGSLSAPLHF
>NA|TRBD2|TRBJ2-3|TRBV11-2
TGTGCCAGCAGCCGCCCGACTAGCGGGGCAAACACAGATACGCAGTATTTT
CASSRPTSGANTDTQYF
>few|TRBD2|TRBJ2-7|TRBV12-3/TRBV12-4
TGTGCCAGCGGGAGGGGCTACGAGCAGTACTTC
CASGRGYEQYF
>NA|TRBD1|TRBJ2-1|TRBV7-3
TGTGCCAGCAGCCAGGACAGGGGCTACAATGAGCAGTTCTTC
CASSQDRGYNEQFF
>NA|TRBD1|TRBJ2-3|TRBV7-2
TGTGCCAGCAGCTTTAGGACAGGGGGCGCGGATACGCAGTATTTT
CASSFRTGGADTQYF
>few|TRBD1|TRBJ2-5|TRBV9
TGTGCCAGCAGCCACCAGGGGGATGAGACCCAGTACTTC
CASSHQGDETQYF
>few|TRBD2|TRBJ2-1|TRBV7-2
TGTGCCAGCAGCTTGGCGGGGGTCCCCGAGCAGTTCTTC
CASSLAGVPEQFF
>many|TRBD2|TRBJ2-1|TRBV6-6
TGTGCCAGCAGTTACTCCAGACTAGCGGGGGTATACAATGAGCAGTTCTTC
CASSYSRLAGVYNEQFF
>NA|NA|TRBJ2-5|TRBV11-1
TGTGCCAGCAGCCCCAGTTCAGAGACCCAGTACTTC
CASSPSSETQYF
>NA|TRBD2|TRBJ2-3|TRBV7-3
TGTGCCAGCAGCCCCAGGGGACTAGCGGCAGATACGCAGTATTTT
CASSPRGLAADTQYF
>NA|TRBD1|TRBJ2-2|TRBV7-3
TGTGCCAGCAGCTTCCCGGGACAGGGTTCCGGGGGGCTGTTTTTT
CASSFPGQGSGGLFF
>NA|NA|TRBJ2-7|TRBV7-8
TGTGCCAGCAGCTTGGGTTTGGCGGGTGGATTCTACGAGCAGTACTTC
CASSLGLAGGFYEQYF
>medium-sized|TRBD1|TRBJ1-2|TRBV7-8
TGTGCCAGCAGCTTCAAACAGGGGAACTATGGCTACACCTTC
CASSFKQGNYGYTF
>NA|NA|TRBJ2-5|TRBV11-3
TGTGCCAGCAGCTTAGTACCAAGGAGTGTTTATCAAGAGACCCAGTACTTC
CASSLVPRSVYQETQYF
>NA|TRBD2|TRBJ2-5|TRBV7-2
TGTGCCAGCAGCTTACAAGCGGGGGTTCAAGAGACCCAGTACTTC
CASSLQAGVQETQYF
>NA|NA|TRBJ1-4|TRBV7-2
TGTGCCAGCAGCAAGAGGGGTTTT
CASSKRGF
>few|TRBD2|TRBJ2-7|TRBV7-6
TGTGCCAGCAGCCGCTGGGGGAGCGGGGGATCCTACGAGCAGTACTTC
CASSRWGSGGSYEQYF
>NA|TRBD2|TRBJ2-7|TRBV7-2
TGTGCCAGCAGCTTAGGGACTAGCGGGAGGGGGTACGAGCAGTACTTC
CASSLGTSGRGYEQYF
>NA|NA|TRBJ2-5|TRBV19
TGTGCCAGTCGACAGGCGGGGGAGACCCAGTACTTC
CASRQAGETQYF
>NA|NA|TRBJ2-6|TRBV19
TGTGCCAGTAGTCCTGGCCGGGGCTCTGGGGCCAACGTCCTGACTTTC
CASSPGRGSGANVLTF
>few|TRBD2|TRBJ2-1|TRBV5-1
TGCGCCAGCAGCTTGGATGGGACTAGCGGGTTCAATGAGCAGTTCTTC
CASSLDGTSGFNEQFF
>once|TRBD1|TRBJ2-3|TRBV7-4
TGTGCCAGCAGTTACCCCAGGGGGACAGATACGCAGTATTTT
CASSYPRGTDTQYF
>NA|NA|TRBJ2-7|TRBV7-6
TGTGCCAGCAGCAAAGACCGGGACTACGAGCAGTACTTC
CASSKDRDYEQYF
>NA|TRBD1|TRBJ2-7|TRBV7-8
TGTGCCAGCAGCCCATGGACAGGACCCTACGAGCAGTACTTC
CASSPWTGPYEQYF
>NA|NA|TRBJ1-2|TRBV7-2
TGTGCCAGCAGCTCTGCGGGGGGGACTGGCTATGGCTACACCTTC
CASSSAGGTGYGYTF
>once|NA|TRBJ1-6|TRBV7-9
TGTGCCAGCAGCTTAGAAGCGGCAGGGAGTTCACCCCTCCACTTT
CASSLEAAGSSPLHF
>NA|NA|TRBJ2-7|TRBV7-6
TGTGCCAGCAGCTTAGGGGTCGGGTCCTACGAGCAGTACTTC
CASSLGVGSYEQYF
>NA|NA|TRBJ2-1|TRBV11-3
TGTGCCAGCAGCTTGAGCGGACCCATCTACAATGAGCAGTTCTTC
CASSLSGPIYNEQFF
>NA|NA|TRBJ2-7|TRBV7-8
TGTGCCAGCAGCCCCTACTACGAGCAGTACTTC
CASSPYYEQYF
>medium-sized|TRBD2|TRBJ2-2|TRBV7-9
TGTGCCAGCAGCCGGACGGGAGGGAACACCGGGGAGCTGTTTTTT
CASSRTGGNTGELFF
>many|NA|TRBJ1-5|TRBV10-3
TGTGCCATCAGTGACAGGGCGGGAGATCAGCCCCAGCATTTT
CAISDRAGDQPQHF
>NA|TRBD2|TRBJ2-5|TRBV7-2
TGTGCCAGCAGCTCGGGGGGGCAAGAGACCCAGTACTTC
CASSSGGQETQYF
>NA|NA|TRBJ2-7|TRBV7-6
TGTGCTAGCAGCTTAGGTAGAGGGGCAAACGAGCAGTACTTC
CASSLGRGANEQYF
>NA|NA|TRBJ2-1|TRBV7-4
TGTGTCAGCAGCCCACAGGTTGACGGCAATGAGCAGTTCTTC
CVSSPQVDGNEQFF
>many|NA|TRBJ2-2|TRBV6-1
TGTGCCACTATAGGCCCTGGGGAGCTGTTTTTT
CATIGPGELFF
>many|TRBD1|TRBJ2-2|TRBV27
TGTGCCAGCAGTTTACATACAGGGGGTTTTTCCGGGGAGCTGTTTTTT
CASSLHTGGFSGELFF
>NA|NA|TRBJ2-1|TRBV7-2
TGTGCCAACATCGAGCGGACCTTCTACAATGAGCAGTTCTTC
CANIERTFYNEQFF
>NA|TRBD1|TRBJ2-3|TRBV10-1
TGCGCCAGCAGTCACGGGACAGGTAGGATGTACTTC
CASSHGTGRMYF
>few|NA|TRBJ2-1|TRBV5-1
TGCGCCAGCAGCTTGGCCGGCAATGAGCAGTTCTTC
CASSLAGNEQFF
>NA|NA|TRBJ1-4|TRBV12-3/TRBV12-4
TGTGCCAGCAGTTGGGGCAGGGAACTTGCAACTAATGAAAAACTGTTTTTT
CASSWGRELATNEKLFF
>few|NA|TRBJ2-7|TRBV28
TGTGCCAGCAGTCTCGGGACCACTATCTACGAGCAGTACTTC
CASSLGTTIYEQYF
>NA|NA|TRBJ2-1|TRBV29-1
TGCAGCGTGCTACGAAACAATGAGCAGTTCTTC
CSVLRNNEQFF
>once|NA|TRBJ2-4|TRBV7-3
TGTGCCAGCAGCCGCCCTTCCAGTTATCACATTCAGTACTTC
CASSRPSSYHIQYF
>few|NA|TRBJ2-7|TRBV7-8
TGTGCCAGCAGTTACAGTATCGAGCAGTACTTC
CASSYSIEQYF
>many|NA|TRBJ1-1|TRBV5-1
TGCGCCAGCACCTCGCCTGCCGGGGGAGGGGTAACTGAAGCTTTCTTT
CASTSPAGGGVTEAFF
>NA|NA|TRBJ2-3|TRBV2
TGTGCCAGCAGTGTTTCGTTGGTAGATACGCAGTATTTT
CASSVSLVDTQYF
>many|TRBD1|TRBJ1-2|TRBV6-1
TGTGCCAGCAGGTGGACAGGGAACTATGGCTACACCTTC
CASRWTGNYGYTF
>NA|NA|TRBJ2-5|TRBV28
TGTGCCAGCAGTCCGACCGGGACATACAACTCCGAGACCCAGTACTTC
CASSPTGTYNSETQYF
>NA|TRBD2|TRBJ2-7|TRBV7-2
TGTGCCAGCAGCTTAACTAGCGGGAGACACGAGCAGTACTTC
CASSLTSGRHEQYF
>NA|TRBD2|TRBJ2-3|TRBV7-6
TGTGCCAGCAGCTTAACCCCCCGCCTAGCGGGAGGGGCAGATACGCAGTATTTT
CASSLTPRLAGGADTQYF
>NA|TRBD1|TRBJ2-1|TRBV24-1
TGTGCCACCAGTGGATTAGGACAGGGAAGAAAGAATGAGCAGTTCTTC
CATSGLGQGRKNEQFF
>NA|TRBD2|TRBJ2-1|TRBV10-3
TGTGCCATCAGTGACTACACTAGCGGGAGGTCCTACAATGAGCAGTTCTTC
CAISDYTSGRSYNEQFF
>NA|TRBD2|TRBJ2-4|TRBV7-3
TGTTCCAGCAGCTTAAGGCCTAGCGGGGGGGTGGGCAATGAGCAGTACTTC
CSSSLRPSGGVGNEQYF
>many|TRBD1|TRBJ1-1|TRBV5-4
TGTGCCAGCAACCCCTCATACATGGGACAGGGTTGGACTGAAGCTTTCTTT
CASNPSYMGQGWTEAFF
>NA|NA|TRBJ2-5|TRBV6-6
TGTGCCACGCAGGCCAGGAGGCAGACCCAGTACTTC
CATQARRQTQYF
>NA|TRBD1|TRBJ1-1|TRBV28
TGTGCCAGCAGACAGGGGTCGGTCGTTACCCTCCACTTC
CASRQGSVVTLHF
>NA|TRBD2|TRBJ2-4|TRBV5-1
TGCGCCAGCAGCCTGGGACTAGCGGGAGGGCAAAGGCGGCAGTACTTC
CASSLGLAGGQRRQYF